This is a list of T cell receptor beta chains from one sample in a study of shared clonotypes between healthy human individuals. Sequencing used immunoSEQ multiplex PCR; TCRdb keeps in-frame clones, though not all of them. Altogether approximately 500,000 clones are present, 78% being singletons, with the ten largest covering more than 10%. Sequencing used PBMCs. All receptors come from a woman aged 40-49 years in good health. Some clones in this sample may be carry-over from other donors' samples. The CDR3 runs from the conserved cysteine through the conserved F or W. D genes are given only for firm matches. The size entry is marked missing in some rows and otherwise reads once, few, many or a size class.

d_call	v_call	j_call	clone_size	cdr3_length	cdr3_aa	cdr3_nt
-	TRBV7-3	TRBJ2-3	once	13	CASSLGTGGTQYF	TGTGCCAGCAGCTTGGGGACGGGCGGGACGCAGTATTTT
TRBD1	TRBV19	TRBJ1-1	few	12	CATLDRVIEAFF	TGTGCCACCCTTGACAGGGTGATAGAAGCTTTCTTT
-	TRBV15	TRBJ1-5	-	15	CATSRAGTTNQPQHF	TGTGCCACCAGCAGAGCCGGGACAACTAATCAGCCCCAGCATTTT
-	TRBV28	TRBJ1-1	-	14	CASSLLRRGAEAFF	TGTGCCAGCAGTTTATTACGGCGGGGGGCTGAAGCTTTCTTT
TRBD1	TRBV6-6	TRBJ1-4	-	15	CASRPTDRGGEKLFF	TGTGCCAGCAGACCAACCGACAGGGGAGGCGAAAAACTGTTTTTT
-	TRBV5-5	TRBJ1-2	-	12	CASSLDNYGYTF	TGTGCCAGCAGCTTGGACAACTATGGCTACACCTTC
-	TRBV20-1	TRBJ1-2	many	11	CSASLPIGYTF	TGCAGTGCTAGCTTACCTATTGGCTACACCTTC
-	TRBV6-5	TRBJ2-7	-	12	CASRGSSYEQYF	TGTGCCAGCAGGGGTAGCTCCTACGAGCAGTACTTC
TRBD2	TRBV7-9	TRBJ2-1	-	14	CASSYPLAGGPKFF	TGTGCCAGCAGCTACCCCTTGGCGGGAGGGCCGAAGTTCTTC
-	TRBV9	TRBJ1-2	-	14	CASSVGYPIALQVF	TGTGCCAGCAGCGTCGGATACCCCATCGCTCTACAAGTGTTC
TRBD1	TRBV5-1	TRBJ2-5	-	16	CASSPRTGEMGKTQYF	TGCGCCAGCAGCCCTCGGACAGGGGAGATGGGTAAGACCCAGTACTTC
TRBD2	TRBV7-3	TRBJ2-2	-	16	CASSRGLAGATGELFF	TGTGCCAGCAGCCGAGGACTAGCGGGAGCCACCGGGGAGCTGTTTTTT
-	TRBV2	TRBJ2-1	-	14	CASSEQGFGNEQFF	TGTGCCAGCAGTGAACAGGGTTTTGGAAATGAGCAGTTCTTC
TRBD1	TRBV28	TRBJ2-3	-	16	CASSDRQGRSTDTQYF	TGTGCCAGCAGTGACCGACAGGGCAGAAGCACAGATACGCAGTATTTT
TRBD1	TRBV5-4	TRBJ2-2	-	18	CASSPGQGTVAGTGELFF	TGTGCCAGCAGTCCCGGACAGGGAACGGTGGCGGGCACCGGGGAGCTGTTTTTT
-	TRBV5-1	TRBJ2-7	-	17	CASSWTRGLGRSYEQYF	TGCGCCAGCAGCTGGACACGAGGATTGGGGAGGTCCTACGAGCAGTACTTC
TRBD1	TRBV6-5	TRBJ1-2	-	14	CASSYDDRGYGYTF	TGTGCCAGCAGTTACGACGACAGGGGCTATGGCTACACCTTC
-	TRBV27	TRBJ1-1	-	14	CASSPSTGNTEAFF	TGTGCCAGCAGTCCCTCGACAGGGAACACTGAAGCTTTCTTT
-	TRBV27	TRBJ2-4	-	14	CASSSNLAKNIQYF	TGTGCCAGCAGTTCAAATTTAGCCAAAAACATTCAGTACTTC
-	TRBV2	TRBJ1-2	-	12	CASTGPNCGYTF	TGTGCCAGCACAGGGCCTAACTGTGGCTACACCTTC
-	TRBV7-7	TRBJ2-2	-	14	CASSSDRGRRELFF	TGTGCCAGCAGCTCAGATCGGGGTCGTCGGGAGCTGTTTTTT
TRBD2	TRBV7-8	TRBJ2-1	once	16	CASSRTRTSGGNEQFF	TGTGCCAGCAGCCGAACCCGGACTAGCGGGGGCAATGAGCAGTTCTTC
-	TRBV7-3	TRBJ1-1	-	13	CASSLRMNTEAFF	TGTGCCAGCAGCTTACGAATGAACACTGAAGCTTTCTTT
-	TRBV27	TRBJ2-1	-	15	CASSLFGLSYNEQFF	TGTGCCAGCAGTTTATTCGGACTCTCCTACAATGAGCAGTTCTTC
-	TRBV29-1	TRBJ2-3	-	14	CSVLGGRATDTQYF	TGCAGCGTTTTAGGGGGGCGGGCCACAGATACGCAGTATTTT
TRBD2	TRBV7-2	TRBJ2-7	-	15	CASSLAGGSSYEQYF	TGTGCCAGCAGTCTAGCGGGAGGGAGCTCCTACGAGCAGTACTTC
TRBD1	TRBV19	TRBJ1-1	-	15	CASSRDRELNTEAFF	TGTGCCAGTAGCCGGGACAGGGAACTGAACACTGAAGCTTTCTTT
-	TRBV6-5	TRBJ2-1	-	15	CASSFRSGAYNEQFF	TGTGCCAGCAGTTTTCGTTCCGGGGCCTACAATGAGCAGTTCTTC
-	TRBV14	TRBJ1-2	once	13	CASSQGSVYGYTF	TGTGCCAGCAGCCAAGGATCGGTCTATGGCTACACCTTC
-	TRBV6-1	TRBJ2-3	-	15	CASSPLRGSTDTQYF	TGTGCCAGCAGCCCATTGAGGGGCTCCACAGATACGCAGTATTTT
-	TRBV11-2	TRBJ1-2	-	14	CASSGQLLSYGYTF	TGTGCCAGCAGCGGACAGCTCCTTTCCTATGGCTACACCTTC
-	TRBV19	TRBJ1-2	-	14	CASSSRWENYGYTF	TGTGCCAGTAGTTCCCGGTGGGAGAACTATGGCTACACCTTC
TRBD1	TRBV28	TRBJ1-1	-	19	CASSLWGRWGTGGDTEAFF	TGTGCCAGCAGTTTGTGGGGTCGTTGGGGGACAGGTGGGGACACTGAAGCTTTCTTT
TRBD1	TRBV5-1	TRBJ1-1	-	14	CASSVGQANTEAFF	TGCGCCAGCAGCGTGGGACAGGCGAACACTGAAGCTTTCTTT
-	TRBV7-6	TRBJ2-6	-	19	CASSPQPLVGGSGANVLTF	TGTGCCAGCAGCCCCCAACCCTTAGTTGGGGGCTCTGGGGCCAACGTCCTGACTTTC
-	TRBV6-6	TRBJ2-1	-	11	CASSNVGEQFF	TGTGCCAGCTCGAACGTTGGCGAGCAGTTCTTC
TRBD2	TRBV2	TRBJ2-7	-	15	CASSMRLAGGYEQYF	TGTGCCAGCAGCATGAGACTAGCGGGAGGCTACGAGCAGTACTTC
TRBD2	TRBV30	TRBJ2-7	-	13	CAWSSREGYEQYF	TGTGCCTGGAGTTCCCGGGAGGGCTACGAGCAGTACTTC
TRBD1	TRBV7-8	TRBJ2-7	-	15	CASSLAGDRTYEQYF	TGTGCCAGCAGCTTAGCGGGGGACAGGACCTACGAGCAGTACTTC
TRBD2	TRBV14	TRBJ2-3	-	16	CASSRLAGGTTDTQYF	TGTGCCAGCAGCCGTCTAGCGGGAGGGACCACAGATACGCAGTATTTT